The 19 T cell receptor beta chains below were found in one sample sequenced in a study of OX40 agonist ivuxolimab in advanced cancers. Repertoires were generated with immunoSEQ multiplex PCR, while TCRdb's copy carries only in-frame clones and drops some. This table has approximately 60,000 clones, more than 65% appearing once. Sample: CD4+ or CD8+ T cells sorted from blood, taken in a trial of the OX40 agonist ivuxolimab. These receptors were obtained from an adult with an advanced solid tumor such as melanoma, head and neck, liver or kidney cancer.

This sequence joins TRBV4-3 and TRBJ1-5; 7 bases agree with TRBD1. The germline CDR1 and CDR2 sequences are LGHNA and YSLEER. The ends lost 0 bases at V and 4 bases at J; junction bases unmatched: 3. CDR3 length: 15 amino acids. In nucleotides, the CDR3 is TGCGCCAGCAGCCAAGAATTCAGGGGGAATCAGCCCCAGCATTTT. Protein sequence: CASSQEFRGNQPQHF.

This clone was seen once. The chain recombines TRBV6-5 with TRBJ2-1, with 9 bases that match TRBD2. The V gene end was trimmed by 2 bases and the J gene end by 4 bases; junction bases not matched to a gene: 0. Germline lookup yields CDR1 MNHEY and CDR2 SVGAGI. The CDR3 is 14 residues long. CDR3 region: CASSYLAGYNEQFF. CDR3 DNA: TGTGCCAGCAGTTACCTAGCGGGGTACAATGAGCAGTTCTTC.

The chain links TRBV28 to TRBJ2-7; 10 bases map to TRBD1. The CDR3 runs 15 residues. Trimming cost V 1 base and J 4 bases; bases outside gene matches: 4. Germline V gene sequence: CDR1 MDHEN, CDR2 SYDVKM. CDR3 protein: CASSLLGTGVYEQYF. CDR3 in DNA: TGTGCCAGCAGTTTATTAGGGACAGGGGTTTACGAGCAGTACTTC.

V is TRBV6-1 and J is TRBJ2-7; D is perhaps TRBD2 (5 bases). Germline lookup yields CDR1 MNHNS and CDR2 SASEGT. The CDR3 has 13 amino acids. V was clipped by 2 bases and J by 6 bases, with 11 bases between them. The CDR3 DNA reads TGTGCCAGCAGTGAACGGGGTATCCTCGAGCAGTACTTC. This translates into CASSERGILEQYF.

The chain joins TRBV19 to TRBJ2-5; D is unclear. The ends were cut back, 3 bases at V and 7 bases at J, with 12 bases in the middle. Germline V lookup: CDR1 LNHDA, CDR2 SQIVND (reference sequence). This CDR3 comprises 13 residues. Written as DNA, the CDR3 is TGTGCCAGTAGTATGCCCGGCGCCGGGACCCAGTACTTC. Its protein product is CASSMPGAGTQYF.

The V and J genes are TRBV27 and TRBJ1-1; 12 bases are shared with TRBD1. The V and J ends lost 7 bases and 5 bases, in that order; junction bases with no gene match: 8. From germline, CDR1 is MNHEY and CDR2 SMNVEV (reference sequence). The CDR3 has 15 residues. CDR3 region: CASNAGTGGETEAFF. CDR3 coding DNA: TGTGCCAGCAACGCCGGGACAGGGGGCGAAACTGAAGCTTTCTTT.

The J gene is TRBJ2-1, the V gene TRBV9; TRBD2 matches 8 bases. This CDR3 is 15 amino acids long. Germline values: CDR1 SGDLS, CDR2 YYNGEE. With V trimmed by 3 bases and J by 4 bases, 6 bases remained unmatched. This CDR3 reads CASSGLAIPYNEQFF. CDR3 nucleotide sequence: TGTGCCAGCAGCGGACTAGCGATCCCTTACAATGAGCAGTTCTTC. The whole variable domain, filled in from reference TRBV9 and TRBJ2-1, reads DSGVTQTPKHLITATGQRVTLRCSPRSGDLSVYWYQQSLDQGLQFLIQYYNGEERAKGNILERFSAQQFPDLHSELNLSSLELGDSALYFCASSGLAIPYNEQFFGPGTRLTVL.

The table lists this clone with a few counts. The chain is built from TRBV5-4 and TRBJ2-1, with TRBD2 matching over 8 bases. Germline loops: CDR1 SGHNT, CDR2 YYREEE (reference sequence). V lost 2 bases to trimming and J lost 9 bases; unmatched junction nucleotides: 10. The CDR3 spans 15 residues. For the CDR3, the DNA is TGTGCCAGCAGCTTCGGATCCGGGACTAGGGTTGAGCAGTTCTTC. It yields the protein CASSFGSGTRVEQFF.

The chain employs TRBV9 and TRBJ2-2; D is unclear. Germline loops: CDR1 SGDLS, CDR2 YYNGEE. V lost 0 bases, J lost 5 bases, and 8 bases lay in between. The CDR3 covers 14 residues. This chain's CDR3 is CASSVGHETGELFF. As DNA, the CDR3 is TGTGCCAGCAGCGTAGGCCATGAAACCGGGGAGCTGTTTTTT.

The chain recombines TRBV6-6 with TRBJ1-5, with TRBD1 as a possible D gene (6 bases). CDR3 length: 15 amino acids. V lost 6 bases and J 4 bases, leaving 16 bases between the germline ends. The germline V gene has CDR1 MNHNY and CDR2 SVGAGI (reference sequence). CDR3 DNA: TGTGCCAGCAGCACCCCGTCAGGGGTGAATCAGCCCCAGCATTTT. Amino acids: CASSTPSGVNQPQHF.

To note about this clone: A much larger clone lies a single base off, so this may be a read error. The CDR3 end shows no conserved phenylalanine or tryptophan, and so a read error is likely. The chain couples TRBV5-4 to TRBJ2-3, with D tentatively TRBD2 (5 bases). This CDR3 spans 17 amino acids. V was pared by 1 base and J by 2 bases, with 17 bases between. From germline, CDR1 is SGHNT and CDR2 YYREEE (reference sequence). The CDR3 spells CASSLCRLITSTDTQYL. For the CDR3, the DNA is TGTGCCAGCAGCTTGTGCCGACTAATCACTTCCACAGATACGCAGTATCTT.

There are a few counts of this clone. The V and J genes are TRBV28 and TRBJ1-1; 8 nucleotides match TRBD1. The CDR3 spans 12 residues. Looked up from germline, CDR1 is MDHEN and CDR2 is SYDVKM. J gave up 10 bases and V 11 bases, and 12 bases lay outside the gene matches. The CDR3 protein is CASSDRVVRAFF. The DNA for the CDR3 is TGTGCCTCCTCGGACAGGGTAGTACGAGCTTTCTTT.

This rearrangement joins TRBV7-2 to TRBJ2-5, with 10 bases that match TRBD1. Trimming removed 0 bases from V and 4 bases from J; junction bases left unmatched: 5. This CDR3 region has 16 residues. The germline V gene encodes CDR1 SGHTA and CDR2 FQGNSA. The chain's CDR3 is CASSLAQDRGRETQYF. Written as DNA, the CDR3 is TGTGCCAGCAGCTTAGCGCAAGACAGGGGGCGAGAGACCCAGTACTTC. The full variable domain, completed using reference TRBV7-2 and TRBJ2-5, is GAGVSQSPSNKVTEKGKDVELRCDPISGHTALYWYRQSLGQGLEFLIYFQGNSAPDKSGLPSDRFSAERTGGSVSTLTIQRTQQEDSAVYLCASSLAQDRGRETQYFGPGTRLLVL.

This clone occurred once. The V gene is TRBV9, the J gene TRBJ2-1; D perhaps matches TRBD2 (5 bases). The CDR3 consists of 14 residues. The V gene lost 0 bases and the J gene lost 3 bases, with 7 bases spanning the gap. Germline V lookup: CDR1 SGDLS, CDR2 YYNGEE. CDR3 DNA: TGTGCCAGCAGCGTAGCGGGGAACTACAATGAGCAGTTCTTC. Translated: CASSVAGNYNEQFF.

This clone was observed a handful of times. V and J are TRBV4-1 and TRBJ2-7; TRBD1 is a possible D gene (5 bases). Germline V lookup: CDR1 MGHRA, CDR2 YSYEKL. V was shortened by 2 bases and J by 0 bases, with 14 bases between the two germline ends. The CDR3 is 16 residues long. The CDR3 protein is CASSQQGASSSYEQYF. The CDR3 DNA is TGCGCCAGCAGCCAACAAGGGGCCTCCAGCTCCTACGAGCAGTACTTC.

This chain uses TRBV2 with TRBJ2-3; D unresolved. The length of the CDR3 is 11 residues. Germline-derived CDR1 and CDR2 are SNHLY and FYNNEI. V lost 7 bases and J 0 bases, leaving 2 bases between the germline ends. CDR3 region: CASTSTDTQYF. The CDR3 nucleotides read TGTGCCAGCACTAGCACAGATACGCAGTATTTT.

J is TRBJ1-4 and V is TRBV2; TRBD1 agrees at 9 bases. V shed 6 bases and J 8 bases; nucleotides not matched to a gene: 10. The CDR3 spans 15 residues. CDR1 and CDR2 (germline): SNHLY, FYNNEI. CDR3 DNA sequence: TGTGCCAGCAGACTACAGGGGGCGCGTGACGAAAAACTGTTTTTT. It is translated as CASRLQGARDEKLFF.

This chain connects TRBV10-3 to TRBJ1-1; TRBD1 agrees at 9 bases. In germline, CDR1 is ENHRY, CDR2 SYGVKD. The CDR3 covers 14 residues. V was pared by 5 bases and J by 3 bases, with 4 bases of the junction left unmatched. CDR3: CAISTGGRDTEAFF. CDR3 in DNA: TGTGCCATCAGTACAGGGGGCCGGGACACTGAAGCTTTCTTT.

This clone was found once. This rearrangement joins TRBV4-3 to TRBJ1-2, with D unresolved. Germline V CDR1 and CDR2: LGHNA, YSLEER. Trimming cost V 2 bases and J 3 bases, with 16 bases left between them. This CDR3 is 16 amino acids long. The CDR3 DNA reads TGCGCCAGCAGCCAAATAAAGTGGCAGGAACACTATGGCTACACCTTC. It yields the protein CASSQIKWQEHYGYTF.